Listed below are T cell receptor beta chains from one sample, sequenced in a study of blood T cell repertoires in COVID-19. Sequenced by immunoSEQ multiplex PCR; TCRdb stores in-frame clones only, minus some. In the table there are around 300,000 clones, under 90% of which are singletons. Sequenced input: peripheral blood. All receptors come from a man in his fifties or sixties with acute or convalescent COVID-19. Each CDR3 is given with its conserved first and last residue. The size entry is marked missing in some rows and otherwise reads once, few, many or a size class.

v_gene	abundance	j_gene	CDR3aa
TRBV10-1	-	TRBJ2-2	CASRTGSNTGELFF
TRBV5-1	-	TRBJ1-1	CASRDSGGRGTEAFF
TRBV5-1	-	TRBJ1-1	CASSPGTGWDTEAFF
TRBV4-1	-	TRBJ2-7	CASSQEPGEQYF
TRBV4-1	-	TRBJ2-1	CATGGNEQFF
TRBV27	once	TRBJ1-1	CASSLYPPGTLGSEAFF
TRBV7-2	-	TRBJ1-4	CASSLAGRVGEKLFF
TRBV10-3	-	TRBJ1-1	CAIREGTTEAFF
TRBV2	-	TRBJ1-5	CASTLADEGPQHF
TRBV7-2	-	TRBJ2-2	CASSLAWTSFTGELFF
TRBV27	-	TRBJ1-2	CASKWDGNPGGPEGYTF
TRBV18	-	TRBJ1-1	CASSPRRGGDTEAFF
TRBV3-1/TRBV3-2	-	TRBJ1-1	CASSPLSGRNTEAFF
TRBV14	-	TRBJ2-2	CASSPRQGPYTGELFF
TRBV6-1	-	TRBJ2-1	CASSDPPHHRLNEQFF
TRBV5-1	-	TRBJ2-3	CASSLSLAGNTDTQYF
TRBV7-9	-	TRBJ1-4	CASSLGIETNEKLFF
TRBV5-5	-	TRBJ2-7	CASSPRDFFFAEQYF
TRBV7-9	-	TRBJ1-2	CASSPRQANRGGYTF
TRBV18	once	TRBJ2-7	CASSPFFPGGDEQYF
TRBV5-1	-	TRBJ1-1	CASTLDRGTEAFF
TRBV5-6	-	TRBJ1-1	CASSSTGLRTEAFF
TRBV7-3	-	TRBJ2-3	CASSLYLAGGDTQYF
TRBV2	-	TRBJ2-3	CASRRGTGADTQYF
TRBV11-2	-	TRBJ2-7	CASSNLLTDEQYF
TRBV7-8	-	TRBJ1-6	CASSPYRGSYNSPLHF
TRBV5-1	-	TRBJ2-5	CASSAGDQETQYF
TRBV6-6	-	TRBJ2-7	CASSRRGYEQYF
TRBV29-1	-	TRBJ2-3	CSVRTSGDTDTQYF
TRBV6-2/TRBV6-3	-	TRBJ1-2	CASSKLQVTRGYTF
TRBV5-5	-	TRBJ1-5	CASSPGGLYSNQPQHF
TRBV5-1	-	TRBJ1-5	CASRPTTAAEQPQHF
TRBV3-1/TRBV3-2	few	TRBJ2-3	CASRPMGLAGRTDTQYF
TRBV27	-	TRBJ2-1	CASRRRESSYNEQFF
TRBV5-5	-	TRBJ2-1	CASSSSLTGGYNEQFF
TRBV2	once	TRBJ1-2	CASSEDRGRRTWGYTF
TRBV4-1	-	TRBJ2-3	CASSQEERGGRDTQYF
TRBV5-1	-	TRBJ2-3	CASSLARGGPDTQYF
TRBV2	once	TRBJ1-2	CASSELGGYTF
TRBV6-5	-	TRBJ1-2	CASSYGLGGRNYGYTF
TRBV24-1	-	TRBJ2-1	CATSGGGGVNEQFF
TRBV7-3	-	TRBJ2-1	CASSPLGDEQFF
TRBV6-2/TRBV6-3	-	TRBJ1-2	CASSYLDKHYRRRYTF
TRBV2	-	TRBJ2-1	CASIVGVSSYNEQFF
TRBV5-1	-	TRBJ2-7	CASSIDGQGPGEQYF
TRBV7-9	-	TRBJ2-2	CASSSRTGGHTGELFF
TRBV9	-	TRBJ2-3	CASSDGSFLDTQYF
TRBV11-2	-	TRBJ2-2	CASGQRRTGELFF
TRBV5-4	-	TRBJ2-5	CASSLASGGPRETQYF
TRBV5-1	-	TRBJ2-1	CASSFRGEEHNEQFF
TRBV12-3/TRBV12-4	-	TRBJ1-2	CASSLGTGDGYTF
TRBV7-9	-	TRBJ2-1	CASSLRGSGEGEQFF
TRBV27	-	TRBJ2-7	CASSLVGGPYEQYF